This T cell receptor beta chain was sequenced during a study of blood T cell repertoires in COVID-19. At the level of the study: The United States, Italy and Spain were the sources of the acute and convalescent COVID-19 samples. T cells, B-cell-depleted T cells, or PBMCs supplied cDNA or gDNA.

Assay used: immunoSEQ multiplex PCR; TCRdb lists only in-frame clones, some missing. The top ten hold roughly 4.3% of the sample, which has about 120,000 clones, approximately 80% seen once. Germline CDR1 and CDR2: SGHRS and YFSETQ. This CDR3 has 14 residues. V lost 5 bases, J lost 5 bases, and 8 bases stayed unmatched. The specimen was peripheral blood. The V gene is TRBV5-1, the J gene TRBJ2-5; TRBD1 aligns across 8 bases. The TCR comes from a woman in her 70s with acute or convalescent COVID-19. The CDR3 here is CASREPGGAETQYF. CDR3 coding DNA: TGCGCCAGCAGGGAACCAGGGGGCGCGGAGACCCAGTACTTC.